The clone carrying this T cell receptor beta chain was counted a few times. These data belong to a study of control samples from healthy donors and cancer patients. The CDR3 is 13 amino acids. Losses at the gene ends were 6 bases for V and 5 bases for J; bases not matched to a gene: 5. Method: immunoSEQ multiplex PCR; TCRdb's copy keeps in-frame clones and lacks some. The sample holds some 120,000 clones, around nine tenths seen once. This TCR was sampled from a man in his forties in good health. The material sequenced was blood. The chain carries TRBV12-3 or TRBV12-4 and TRBJ1-1, with 8 bases that match TRBD1. CDR3 DNA: TGTGCCAGCAGACAGGGGGGGCGGACTGAAGCTTTCTTT. Translating gives CASRQGGRTEAFF.